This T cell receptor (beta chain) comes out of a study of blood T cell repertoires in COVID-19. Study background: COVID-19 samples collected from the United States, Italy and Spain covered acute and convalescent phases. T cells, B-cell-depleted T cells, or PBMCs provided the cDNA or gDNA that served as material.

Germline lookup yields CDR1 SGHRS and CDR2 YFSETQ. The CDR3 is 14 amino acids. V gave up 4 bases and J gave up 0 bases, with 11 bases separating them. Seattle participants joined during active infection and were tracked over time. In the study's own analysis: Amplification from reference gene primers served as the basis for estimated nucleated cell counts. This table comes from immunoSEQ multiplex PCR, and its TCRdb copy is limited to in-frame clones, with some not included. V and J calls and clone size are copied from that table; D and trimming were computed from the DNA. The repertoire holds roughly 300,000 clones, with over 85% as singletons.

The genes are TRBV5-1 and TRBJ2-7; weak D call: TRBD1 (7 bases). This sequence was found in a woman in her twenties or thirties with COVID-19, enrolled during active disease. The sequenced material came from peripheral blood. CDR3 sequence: CASSPRGDSYEQYV. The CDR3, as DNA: TGCGCCAGCAGCCCCAGGGGGGACTCCTACGAGCAGTACGTC.